A selection of T cell receptor beta chains follows, all from one sample in a study of read filtering for tumor transcriptome and immune sequencing. Via MiXCR, TCRdb re-called the reads, giving one row per CDR3 protein. Of under 50,000 distinct CDR3 sequences listed, roughly an eighth are singletons. The sample taken for sequencing was a population of CD138-negative cells sorted from bone marrow. The source is a donor at least 40 years old with multiple myeloma. The CDR3 runs from the conserved cysteine through the conserved F or W. A D gene is named only where the DNA matches it firmly. Some rows mark clone size as missing; the rest say once, few, many or name a class of expanded clone.

V: TRBV7-9; size: many; J: TRBJ2-2; D: -; CDR3: CASSPGVSGNTGELFF; DNA: TGTGCCAGCAGTCCTGGCGTTAGCGGTAACACCGGGGAGCTGTTTTTT
V: TRBV29-1; size: many; J: TRBJ2-3; D: -; CDR3: CSVFRESTDTQYF; DNA: TGCAGCGTATTCCGGGAATCCACAGATACGCAGTATTTT
V: TRBV28; size: many; J: TRBJ2-5; D: TRBD2; CDR3: CATRGRADQYF; DNA: TGTGCCACCCGGGGGAGGGCGGACCAGTACTTC
V: TRBV12-3/TRBV12-4; size: -; J: TRBJ2-2; D: TRBD2; CDR3: CASTRAQAGVAGELFF; DNA: TGTGCCAGCACCCGAGCCCAAGCGGGAGTTGCCGGGGAGCTGTTTTTT
V: TRBV6-2/TRBV6-3; size: few; J: TRBJ2-1; D: TRBD2; CDR3: CASSYVGLLAGYNEQFF; DNA: TGTGCCAGCAGTTATGTGGGCCTCCTAGCGGGTTACAATGAGCAGTTCTTC
V: TRBV4-3; size: many; J: TRBJ2-2; D: -; CDR3: CASSSYEGQPNGELFF; DNA: TGCGCCAGCAGCTCTTATGAAGGACAACCTAACGGGGAGCTGTTTTTT
V: TRBV28; size: many; J: TRBJ2-7; D: -; CDR3: CASSLVPDYEQYF; DNA: TGTGCCAGCAGTTTGGTCCCAGATTACGAGCAGTACTTC
V: TRBV6-2/TRBV6-3; size: many; J: TRBJ1-5; D: -; CDR3: CASSSPGQSPQPQHF; DNA: TGTGCCAGCAGTTCCCCTGGGCAGTCACCTCAGCCCCAGCATTTT
V: TRBV28; size: -; J: TRBJ1-1; D: -; CDR3: CASSPPRNRANTEAFF; DNA: TGTGCCAGCAGCCCACCCCGCAATAGGGCTAACACTGAAGCTTTCTTT
V: TRBV7-2; size: large; J: TRBJ2-1; D: -; CDR3: CASSPMGNEQFF; DNA: TGTGCCAGCAGCCCCATGGGGAATGAGCAGTTCTTC
V: TRBV9; size: many; J: TRBJ2-5; D: -; CDR3: CASSSSSVTQYF; DNA: TGTGCCAGCAGCTCATCCAGTGTGACCCAGTACTTC
V: TRBV14; size: many; J: TRBJ2-1; D: -; CDR3: CASSKKPMGGYNNEQFF; DNA: TGTGCCAGCAGCAAAAAACCAATGGGAGGATACAACAATGAGCAGTTCTTC
V: TRBV6-1; size: many; J: TRBJ2-2; D: -; CDR3: CASSERDTYTGELFF; DNA: TGTGCCAGCAGTGAACGGGACACCTACACCGGGGAGCTGTTTTTT
V: TRBV5-1; size: many; J: TRBJ2-5; D: TRBD1; CDR3: CASSSQGYQETQYF; DNA: TGCGCCAGCAGCTCACAGGGGTACCAAGAGACCCAGTACTTC
V: TRBV29-1; size: many; J: TRBJ2-2; D: -; CDR3: CSVEDSFTGELFF; DNA: TGCAGCGTTGAAGACAGTTTCACCGGGGAGCTGTTTTTT
V: TRBV7-2; size: many; J: TRBJ2-1; D: -; CDR3: CASSLGRPRGHEQFF; DNA: TGTGCCAGCAGCTTAGGTAGGCCACGGGGCCATGAGCAGTTCTTC
V: TRBV2; size: many; J: TRBJ1-1; D: -; CDR3: CASSPQGSYTEAFF; DNA: TGTGCCAGCAGCCCACAGGGTAGTTACACTGAAGCTTTCTTT
V: TRBV29-1; size: few; J: TRBJ1-1; D: -; CDR3: CSGIRNTEAFF; DNA: TGCAGCGGAATAAGGAACACTGAAGCTTTCTTT
V: TRBV12-3/TRBV12-4; size: many; J: TRBJ2-7; D: TRBD1; CDR3: CASSRMGQGSYEQYF; DNA: TGTGCCAGCTCCAGGATGGGACAGGGTTCCTACGAGCAGTACTTC
V: TRBV20-1; size: many; J: TRBJ2-2; D: TRBD2; CDR3: CSARGTRNTGELFF; DNA: TGCAGTGCTAGGGGGACTAGAAACACCGGGGAGCTGTTTTTT
V: TRBV18; size: many; J: TRBJ1-1; D: -; CDR3: CASSPNVGQTDEAFF; DNA: TGTGCCAGCTCTCCAAACGTAGGGCAAACCGATGAAGCTTTCTTT
V: TRBV28; size: many; J: TRBJ2-5; D: TRBD1; CDR3: CANGQGETQYF; DNA: TGTGCCAACGGACAGGGGGAGACCCAGTACTTC
V: TRBV28; size: many; J: TRBJ2-1; D: -; CDR3: CASSLTPRTGSSYNEQFF; DNA: TGTGCCAGCAGTTTAACCCCCCGGACGGGGAGCTCCTACAATGAGCAGTTCTTC
V: TRBV7-9; size: -; J: TRBJ2-1; D: -; CDR3: CASSAPYNEQFF; DNA: TGTGCCAGCAGCGCGCCCTACAATGAGCAGTTCTTC
V: TRBV13; size: many; J: TRBJ2-3; D: TRBD2; CDR3: CASSATSGKNTQYF; DNA: TGTGCCAGCAGCGCTACTAGCGGGAAAAATACGCAGTATTTT
V: TRBV7-9; size: few; J: TRBJ2-6; D: -; CDR3: CASRIQLRSGANVLTF; DNA: TGTGCCAGCAGGATACAGCTCCGCTCTGGGGCCAACGTCCTGACTTTC
V: TRBV5-1; size: many; J: TRBJ2-2; D: -; CDR3: CASSSPLQSAGELFF; DNA: TGCGCCAGCAGCTCGCCCTTACAATCGGCCGGGGAGCTGTTTTTT
V: TRBV5-1; size: many; J: TRBJ2-1; D: TRBD2; CDR3: CASSRTSGSSYNEQFF; DNA: TGCGCCAGCAGTAGGACTAGCGGGAGCTCCTACAATGAGCAGTTCTTC
V: TRBV10-3; size: many; J: TRBJ2-7; D: TRBD1; CDR3: CAIQGQGREEQYF; DNA: TGTGCCATCCAAGGACAGGGACGTGAGGAGCAGTACTTC
V: TRBV12-3/TRBV12-4; size: many; J: TRBJ2-7; D: -; CDR3: CASSSLTYEQYF; DNA: TGTGCCAGCAGTTCCCTTACCTACGAGCAGTACTTC
V: TRBV18; size: many; J: TRBJ2-1; D: -; CDR3: CASSPLVGYEQFF; DNA: TGTGCCAGCTCACCACTAGTCGGATATGAGCAGTTCTTC
V: TRBV5-6; size: many; J: TRBJ2-3; D: TRBD2; CDR3: CASSPGLAESLDTQYF; DNA: TGTGCCAGCAGCCCGGGACTAGCGGAGTCGCTAGATACGCAGTATTTT
V: TRBV7-9; size: many; J: TRBJ2-5; D: -; CDR3: CASSFSRQPQYF; DNA: TGTGCCAGCAGCTTCAGTCGACAACCCCAGTACTTC
V: TRBV20-1; size: many; J: TRBJ2-5; D: -; CDR3: CSARPGNPPQETQYF; DNA: TGCAGTGCTAGACCAGGGAACCCCCCCCAAGAGACCCAGTACTTC
V: TRBV5-4; size: many; J: TRBJ1-1; D: -; CDR3: CASSVGLKNTEAFF; DNA: TGTGCCAGCAGCGTGGGACTGAAGAACACTGAAGCTTTCTTT